This T cell receptor (beta chain) was documented in a study of shared clonotypes between healthy human individuals. The CDR3 spans 13 residues. The germline V gene has CDR1 SQVTM and CDR2 ANQGSEA. V shed 2 bases and J 4 bases; nucleotides not matched to a gene: 4. Some clones are missing from TCRdb's copy, which holds only in-frame ones; the method was immunoSEQ multiplex PCR. Among 1.5 million to 1.9 million clones listed, nearly 99% were seen once. The chain has TRBV29-1 and TRBJ1-1, with 7 bases identical to TRBD1. The TCR originated in a man aged 30 to 39 in good health. Sequences were obtained from naive CD4+ T cells sorted from blood. Subset in this sample: CD45RA+ positively selected. The CDR3 DNA reads TGCAGCGTTGAACTTTGGACAGGCACTGAAGCTTTCTTT. Translation gives CSVELWTGTEAFF. The entire variable domain, with the rest obtained from reference TRBV29-1 and TRBJ1-1, is as follows: SAVISQKPSRDICQRGTSLTIQCQVDSQVTMMFWYRQQPGQSLTLIATANQGSEATYESGFVIDKFPISRPNLTFSTLTVSNMSPEDSSIYLCSVELWTGTEAFFGQGTRLTVV.